One and the same sample provided the 26 T cell receptor beta chains below, sequenced in a study of metastatic and nonmetastatic thyroid tumors. No patient received treatment before thyroid surgery. Using MiXCR, TCRdb reanalyzed the PCR reads. The sample has tens of thousands of clones; 17% are singletons. Material for sequencing was tumor tissue. These receptors came from a female donor with papillary thyroid cancer or a benign thyroid nodule (not recorded which). Some clones in this sample may be carry-over from other donors' samples.

This clone was detected ten times or more. Other DNA sequences in this sample translate to the same CDR3. The V call is TRBV3-1, the J call TRBJ1-3; possibly TRBD1 for D (5 bases). CDR3 length equals 15 residues. With 2 bases removed from V and 0 bases from J, the gap between germline ends came to 8 bases. Germline CDR1 reads LGHDT; CDR2 reads YNNKEL (reference sequence). CDR3 sequence: CASSQTQGSGNTIYF. DNA of the CDR3: TGTGCCAGCAGCCAAACCCAGGGCTCTGGAAACACCATATATTTT.

This clone was picked up many times. The CDR3 region has the DNA TGTGCCAGCAGCTACGGGACTAGCGGAGGGGATGAGCAGTTCTTC. Translating it yields CASSYGTSGGDEQFF. This sequence joins TRBV7-6 and TRBJ2-1, with 11 bases that match TRBD2. This CDR3 region has 15 residues. The trim removed 4 bases at V and 8 bases at J, leaving 7 bases unmatched. Germline V gene data show CDR1 as SGHVS and CDR2 as FNYEAQ.

Many counts were recorded for this clone. The chain employs TRBV18 and TRBJ1-5; D perhaps matches TRBD1 (6 bases). This CDR3 comprises 15 residues. CDR1 KGHSH and CDR2 LQKENI come from the germline V gene. V gave up 6 bases and J gave up 0 bases, with 12 bases separating them. CDR3 residues: CASSQRGSSNQPQHF. The CDR3 DNA sequence: TGTGCCAGCTCGCAGAGGGGGAGTAGCAATCAGCCCCAGCATTTT.

Many counts were recorded for this clone. CDR3 loop: CASRLTPAGASTGELFF. CDR3 in DNA: TGTGCCAGCAGATTAACCCCCGCAGGAGCCTCCACCGGGGAGCTGTTTTTT. The chain carries TRBV6-1 and TRBJ2-2; no definite D call. The CDR3 is 17 residues long. The V end was cut by 6 bases, the J end by 4 bases, with 21 bases between. Looked up from germline, CDR1 is MNHNS and CDR2 is SASEGT.

In its sample, this clone was seen many times. V and J are TRBV19 and TRBJ1-1; D is uncertain. V was cut by 0 bases and J by 0 bases, with 11 bases left in between. Germline V CDR1 and CDR2: LNHDA, SQIVND (reference sequence). The CDR3 spans 16 residues. The CDR3 DNA reads TGTGCCAGTAGTATAGAGGCTGGTGGGCTGAACACTGAAGCTTTCTTT. It codes for CASSIEAGGLNTEAFF.

This clone came up many times. The chain links TRBV20-1 to TRBJ2-1; 14 positions match TRBD2. The CDR3 runs to 16 residues. Per germline, CDR1 DFQATT and CDR2 SNEGSKA (reference sequence). With V trimmed by 5 bases and J by 5 bases, 8 bases remained unmatched. The CDR3 region has the DNA TGCAGTGCTCCTCGGGGACTAGCGGGAGTCAACAATGAGCAGTTCTTC. Amino acids: CSAPRGLAGVNNEQFF.

This clone was seen repeatedly, ten times or more. This chain links TRBV6-1 with TRBJ1-1; D is undetermined. This CDR3 has 15 amino acids. Trimming pared 3 bases from V and 0 bases from J, leaving 11 bases between. The germline V gene has CDR1 MNHNS and CDR2 SASEGT. The CDR3 sequence is CASSDPRRMNTEAFF. DNA of the CDR3: TGTGCCAGCAGTGACCCGAGGAGGATGAACACTGAAGCTTTCTTT.

This clone was observed many times. This sequence joins TRBV5-4 and TRBJ2-7; 10 bases are shared with TRBD2. Trimming removed 0 bases from V and 0 bases from J; junction bases left unmatched: 6. This CDR3 comprises 17 residues. Germline lookup yields CDR1 SGHNT and CDR2 YYREEE (reference sequence). This CDR3 reads CASSLVSLAGISYEQYF. Written as DNA, the CDR3 is TGTGCCAGCAGCTTGGTGTCACTAGCGGGGATCTCCTACGAGCAGTACTTC.

The gene calls are TRBV28 and TRBJ2-7; the D is unclear. Germline loops: CDR1 MDHEN, CDR2 SYDVKM. Between the trimmed V and J ends, which lost 6 bases and 2 bases, there was a span of 17 bases. The CDR3 length is 15 residues. This CDR3 is CASRPKLTLPYEQYF. CDR3 bases: TGTGCCAGCAGGCCCAAATTAACACTTCCCTACGAGCAGTACTTC.

This clone was found many times. The J gene is TRBJ1-5, the V gene TRBV30, with a possible D match to TRBD1 (5 bases). Trimming took off 7 bases at V and 6 bases at J, with 13 bases between the two ends. The CDR3 covers 12 residues. Germline V CDR1 and CDR2: GTSNPN, SVGIG (reference sequence). For the CDR3, the DNA is TGTGCCTTGGGACTGGGAGGTCAGCCCCAGCATTTT. As protein: CALGLGGQPQHF.

This chain joins TRBV30 and TRBJ2-7, with D uncertain. V gave up 0 bases and J gave up 9 bases, with 12 bases separating them. The germline V gene has CDR1 GTSNPN and CDR2 SVGIG (reference sequence). This CDR3 is 12 amino acids long. The chain's CDR3 is CAWSVQLGGQYF. CDR3 bases: TGTGCCTGGAGTGTACAGCTAGGCGGGCAGTACTTC.

This clone was seen many times. The V gene is TRBV5-1, the J gene TRBJ2-1, with 8 bases lining up with TRBD2. The V gene's germline CDR1 is SGHRS and CDR2 YFSETQ. This CDR3 has 15 amino acids. Losses at the gene ends were 0 bases for V and 7 bases for J; bases not matched to a gene: 6. The CDR3 nucleotides are TGCGCCAGCAGCTTGGGGCTAGCGGGTCAAAATGAGCAGTTCTTC. This translates into CASSLGLAGQNEQFF.

This clone was seen at least ten times. V usage is TRBV6-1 and J usage is TRBJ2-3, with D perhaps matching TRBD2 (6 bases). This CDR3 contains 11 residues. Germline-derived CDR1 and CDR2 are MNHNS and SASEGT. The germline V and J ends were trimmed by 5 bases and 9 bases, with 9 bases remaining between them. CDR3 sequence (DNA): TGTGCCAGCAGTTCCCGGGAGACGCAGTATTTT. Its translation is CASSSRETQYF.

This clone was found many times. The V and J genes are TRBV11-1 and TRBJ2-7, with 11 nucleotides matching TRBD2. Germline V gene lookup returns CDR1 SGHAT and CDR2 FQDESV (reference sequence). Trimming took 0 bases from V and 4 from J; bases not matched to a gene: 8. The CDR3 extends over 17 amino acids. CDR3 sequence: CASSLAVLAGVRYEQYF. In DNA form, the CDR3 reads TGTGCCAGCAGCTTAGCTGTACTAGCGGGAGTGAGATACGAGCAGTACTTC.

V and J are TRBV5-4 and TRBJ2-7; 9 nucleotides agree with TRBD2. V gave up 0 bases and J gave up 7 bases; unmatched junction bases: 8. CDR1 and CDR2 (germline): SGHNT, YYREEE (reference sequence). This CDR3 spans 15 amino acids. CDR3 sequence (DNA): TGTGCCAGCAGCTTGGGATTAGCGGGGGATGGAGAGCAGTACTTC. It yields the protein CASSLGLAGDGEQYF. Full variable domain (remainder filled in from reference TRBV5-4 and TRBJ2-7): ETGVTQSPTHLIKTRGQQVTLRCSSQSGHNTVSWYQQALGQGPQFIFQYYREEENGRGNFPPRFSGLQFPNYSSELNVNALELDDSALYLCASSLGLAGDGEQYFGPGTRLTVT.

A word on this clone: The junction departs from germline at one end; a sequencing error may be responsible. The chain recombines TRBV3-1 with TRBJ2-2; D may be TRBD2 (7 bases). Germline assignment: CDR1 LGHDT and CDR2 YNNKEL (reference sequence). There are 19 residues in the CDR3. The CDR3 nucleotides read TGTGCCAGCAGCCAACGGATGACTAGCCACGTTCGCGAACACCGGGGGGCTGTTTTT. Translation: CASSQRMTSHVREHRGAVF.

In regard to this clone: Given a much more abundant clone one base away, this may be a read error. This chain uses TRBV11-2 with TRBJ2-1, with 10 bases aligning to TRBD2. V trimming: 7 bases; J trimming: 3 bases; junction bases outside the gene matches: 6. The CDR3 has 15 amino acids. Germline V lookup: CDR1 SGHAT, CDR2 FQNNGV. CDR3 nucleotide sequence: TGTGCCAGCATGATCGGGACTAGCGACTACAATGAGCAGTTCTTC. It codes for CASMIGTSDYNEQFF.

This clone has ten or more counts. The V gene is TRBV6-1, the J gene TRBJ1-6, with TRBD1 identical over 8 bases. The V segment lost 6 bases and the J segment 10 bases; nucleotides outside the gene matches: 11. This CDR3 region has 15 residues. The germline V gene encodes CDR1 MNHNS and CDR2 SASEGT. CDR3 coding DNA: TGTGCCAGCAGCGACCAGGGGACAGGCCCCTCACCCCTCCACTTT. Encoded protein: CASSDQGTGPSPLHF.

This clone was seen more than once but under ten times. A much more abundant neighbour one base away suggests this may be a read error. This chain links TRBV7-2 with TRBJ2-3; D is uncertain. V lost 3 bases, J lost 4 bases, and 17 bases lay in between. The CDR3 extends over 16 amino acids. Germline CDR1 SGHTA, CDR2 FQGNSA. The CDR3 loop reads CASSFRWAEDADTQYF. Here the CDR3 DNA reads TGTGCCAGCAGCTTTCGCTGGGCTGAGGACGCAGATACGCAGTATTTT. Using reference TRBV7-2 and TRBJ2-3 for the parts outside the CDR3, the full variable domain is GAGVSQSPSNKVTEKGKDVELRCDPISGHTALYWYRQSLGQGLEFLIYFQGNSAPDKSGLPSDRFSAERTGGSVSTLTIQRTQQEDSAVYLCASSFRWAEDADTQYFGPGTRLTVL.

Worth noting for this clone: Relative to the germline gene, one junction end is altered; a read error may explain this. V and J are TRBV20-1 and TRBJ1-2; D is unresolved. The CDR3 sequence is 14 residues long. CDR1 and CDR2 (germline): DFQATT, SNEGSKA (reference sequence). For the CDR3, the DNA is TGCAGTGCTAGGTTCGGGGTAGTTGACTCTGGCTCCATCTTC. Amino acid sequence: CSARFGVVDSGSIF.

In this sample, this clone turned up many times. The gene calls are TRBV4-3 and TRBJ1-5; D is ambiguous. CDR1 LGHNA and CDR2 YSLEER come from the germline V gene. The CDR3 has 13 amino acids. V dropped 1 base and J dropped 4 bases, with 5 bases sitting between them. As DNA, the CDR3 is TGCGCCAGCAGCCAAGGACGGAATCAGCCCCAGCATTTT. This translates into CASSQGRNQPQHF.

The V and J genes are TRBV4-2 and TRBJ1-2; D perhaps matches TRBD1 (6 bases). The CDR3 runs to 15 residues. CDR1 and CDR2 from the germline V gene are LGHNA and YNFKEQ. V was clipped by 1 base and J by 7 bases, with 16 bases between them. The CDR3 nucleotides read TGTGCCAGCAGCCAAGTTGGGTACAGGGCGGGTGGCTACACCTTC. This translates into CASSQVGYRAGGYTF.

As regards this clone: Since a much larger clone is just one base distant, this may be a read error. The chain uses TRBV6-4 and TRBJ1-1; no reliable D call. With 4 bases removed from V and 6 bases from J, the gap between germline ends came to 12 bases. The CDR3 has 13 amino acids. From germline, CDR1 is MRHNA and CDR2 SNTAGT. In DNA, the CDR3 is TGTGCCAGCAGTGTCGACCCCTACGCTGAAGCTTTCTTT. Its protein is CASSVDPYAEAFF.

This clone has ten or more counts. V usage is TRBV7-2 and J usage is TRBJ2-1; the D gene is possibly TRBD2 (5 bases). The CDR3 covers 12 residues. Germline assignment: CDR1 SGHTA and CDR2 FQGNSA. The V end lost 4 bases, the J end lost 10 bases, and 11 bases lay between the germline ends. The CDR3 reads CASSSYSGEQFF. The CDR3 DNA is TGTGCCAGCAGCTCCTACAGCGGAGAGCAGTTCTTC.

The V gene is TRBV20-1, the J gene TRBJ2-7; the match to TRBD1 covers 9 bases. The CDR3 covers 12 residues. J gave up 7 bases and V 2 bases, and 3 bases lay outside the gene matches. Germline CDR1 DFQATT, CDR2 SNEGSKA (reference sequence). The CDR3 sequence is CSARTGGGEQYF. The CDR3, as DNA: TGCAGTGCTAGAACAGGGGGCGGGGAGCAGTACTTC.

This clone came up many times. J is TRBJ1-1 and V is TRBV11-1; D is unclear. Germline assignment: CDR1 SGHAT and CDR2 FQDESV (reference sequence). V was shortened by 7 bases and J by 1 base, with 16 bases between the two germline ends. The CDR3 extends over 15 amino acids. CDR3 loop: CASTNRGSPNTEAFF. The CDR3 DNA follows: TGTGCCAGCACCAACAGAGGGTCCCCGAACACTGAAGCTTTCTTT.